Below, one T cell receptor (beta chain) is given with its context. Its antigen is still unknown. The primer mix had 60 Vbeta and 13 Jbeta primers. Generated by immunoSEQ multiplex PCR, the TCRdb table keeps only in-frame clones and is missing some. The sample table sets out under 45,000 clones. The data were taken from a study of cytomegalovirus exposure and HLA in healthy donors. The study's findings and limits: It was taken for granted in presence/absence analyses that sequencing depth across donors was roughly uniform.

V shed 5 bases and J 3 bases; nucleotides not matched to a gene: 10. CDR3 length: 16 amino acids. Germline V gives CDR1 MNHEY, CDR2 SMNVEV (reference sequence). The chain has TRBV27 and TRBJ1-5; 7 nucleotides agree with TRBD1. This receptor was identified in a male donor in good health and CMV-seronegative. Sequences were obtained from PBMCs. In DNA form, the CDR3 reads TGTGCCAGCAGTCCTGTTAAGGGACAGAACAATCAGCCCCAGCATTTT. This encodes CASSPVKGQNNQPQHF.